This paragraph covers one TCR beta chain sequence. Participants spanned ages about 18 to 95 years and resided in 20 to 30 US areas. The data are from a study of blood T cell repertoires in COVID-19. The germline V gene encodes CDR1 KGHDR and CDR2 SFDVKD. With V trimmed by 4 bases and J by 6 bases, 19 bases remained unmatched. The CDR3 length is 19 residues. Assay: immunoSEQ multiplex PCR; the TCRdb copy retains only in-frame clones and omits some. This sample has fewer than 450,000 clones; about 90% occur once, and the top ten carry 0.9% to 1.2%. The source is a woman in her twenties or thirties who had recovered from COVID-19. The chain employs TRBV24-1 and TRBJ2-3; TRBD1 aligns across 9 bases. Material for sequencing was PBMCs or T cells enriched from blood (not recorded which). CDR3 bases: TGTGCCACCAGTGACCCGACCGGGACAGGGTTTCGGTCATTGGATACGCAGTATTTT. Translated, it gives CATSDPTGTGFRSLDTQYF.